This T cell receptor (beta chain) was sequenced for a study of regulatory T cells in long-lasting Graves disease. Time point noted: persistent/refractory GD, antithyroid drugs over 5 years with positive TRAb. After RNA was extracted from PBMCs, the TCR library was made from it. The authors drew about 9 milliliters of peripheral blood into EDTA tubes. Germline V gene sequence: CDR1 MNHEY, CDR2 SVGEGT. There are 14 residues in the CDR3. V was pared by 0 bases and J by 6 bases, with 8 bases between. Study findings and constraints: Thyroid tissue was not studied; only peripheral blood was.

As regards this clonotype: Its antigen is unidentified.

To make TCR beta libraries, researchers used iRepertoire HTBI primers and Arm-PCR of CDR3 regions. TCRdb analysed the multiplex PCR reads with MiXCR anew, one entry per CDR3 protein. The table has about 450,000 distinct CDR3 sequences, about a quarter seen once. Specimen: peripheral blood mononuclear cells (PBMCs), collected when the disease was refractory, from a patient treated with antithyroid drugs. The clonotype originates from a female donor with Graves disease. The chain recombines TRBV6-2 or TRBV6-3 with TRBJ2-2, with D perhaps TRBD2 (5 bases). DNA for the CDR3: TGTGCCAGCAGTTACTCGGACGGGGCCGGGGAGCTGTTTTTT. Protein sequence: CASSYSDGAGELFF.